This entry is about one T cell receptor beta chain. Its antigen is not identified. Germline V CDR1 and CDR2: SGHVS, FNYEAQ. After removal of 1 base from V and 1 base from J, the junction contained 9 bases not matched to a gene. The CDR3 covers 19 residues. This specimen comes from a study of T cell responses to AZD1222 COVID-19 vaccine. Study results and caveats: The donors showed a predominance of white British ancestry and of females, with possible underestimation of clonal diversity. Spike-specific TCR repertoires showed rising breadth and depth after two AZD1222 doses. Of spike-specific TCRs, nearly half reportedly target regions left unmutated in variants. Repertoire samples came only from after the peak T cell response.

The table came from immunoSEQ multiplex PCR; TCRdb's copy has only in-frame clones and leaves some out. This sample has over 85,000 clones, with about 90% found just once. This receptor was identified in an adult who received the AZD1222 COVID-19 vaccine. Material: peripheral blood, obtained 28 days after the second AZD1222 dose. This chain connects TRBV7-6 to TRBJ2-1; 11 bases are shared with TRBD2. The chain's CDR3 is CASSLVDSGRAVSYNEQFF. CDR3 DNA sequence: TGTGCCAGCAGCTTAGTAGATAGCGGGAGGGCTGTTTCCTACAATGAGCAGTTCTTC.